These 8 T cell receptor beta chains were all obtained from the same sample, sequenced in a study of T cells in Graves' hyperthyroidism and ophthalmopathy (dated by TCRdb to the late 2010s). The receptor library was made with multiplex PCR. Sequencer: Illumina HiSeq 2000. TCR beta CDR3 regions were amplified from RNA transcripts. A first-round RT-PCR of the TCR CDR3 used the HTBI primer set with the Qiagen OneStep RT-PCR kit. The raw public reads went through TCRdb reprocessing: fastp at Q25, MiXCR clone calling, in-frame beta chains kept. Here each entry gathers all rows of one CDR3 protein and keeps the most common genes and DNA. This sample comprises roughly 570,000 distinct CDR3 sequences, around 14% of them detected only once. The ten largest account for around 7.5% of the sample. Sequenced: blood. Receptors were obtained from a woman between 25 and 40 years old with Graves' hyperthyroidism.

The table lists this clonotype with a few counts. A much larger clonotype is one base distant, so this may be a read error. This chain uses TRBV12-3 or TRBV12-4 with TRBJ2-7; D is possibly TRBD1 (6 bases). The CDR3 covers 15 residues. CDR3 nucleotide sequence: TGTGCCAGCAGACGGGACGGGACATCTTCCTACGAGCAGCACTTC. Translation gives CASRRDGTSSYEQHF.

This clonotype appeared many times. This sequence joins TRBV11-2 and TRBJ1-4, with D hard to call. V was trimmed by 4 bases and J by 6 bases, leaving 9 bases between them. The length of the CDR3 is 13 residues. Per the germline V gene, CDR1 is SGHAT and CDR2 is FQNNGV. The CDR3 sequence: CASSSGAYEKLFF. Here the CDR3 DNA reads TGTGCCAGCAGCTCGGGCGCCTATGAAAAACTGTTTTTT.

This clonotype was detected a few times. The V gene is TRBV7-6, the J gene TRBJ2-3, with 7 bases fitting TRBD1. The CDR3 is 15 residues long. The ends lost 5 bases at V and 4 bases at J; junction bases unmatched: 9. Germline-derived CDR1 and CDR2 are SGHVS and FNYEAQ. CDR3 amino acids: CASSPSTGVPDTQYF. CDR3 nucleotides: TGTGCCAGCAGCCCAAGCACAGGGGTGCCAGATACGCAGTATTTT.

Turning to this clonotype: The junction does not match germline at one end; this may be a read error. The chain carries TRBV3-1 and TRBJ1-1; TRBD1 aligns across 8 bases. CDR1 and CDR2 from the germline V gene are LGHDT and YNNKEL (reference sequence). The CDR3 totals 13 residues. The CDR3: CASGQGDRSEAFF. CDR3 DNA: TGTGCCAGCGGCCAAGGGGACAGGTCTGAAGCTTTCTTT.

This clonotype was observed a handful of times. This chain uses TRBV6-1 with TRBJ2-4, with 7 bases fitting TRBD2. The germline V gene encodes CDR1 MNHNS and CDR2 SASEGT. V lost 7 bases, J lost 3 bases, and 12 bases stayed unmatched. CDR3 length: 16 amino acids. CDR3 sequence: CASNQGWEGSKNIQYF. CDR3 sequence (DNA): TGTGCCAGCAATCAGGGTTGGGAGGGTAGCAAAAACATTCAGTACTTC.

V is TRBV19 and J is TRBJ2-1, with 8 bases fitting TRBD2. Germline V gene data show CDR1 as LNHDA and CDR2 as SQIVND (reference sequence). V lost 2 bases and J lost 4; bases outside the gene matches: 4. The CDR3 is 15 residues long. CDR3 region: CASSIPREGYNEQFF. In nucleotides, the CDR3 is TGTGCCAGTAGTATACCCCGGGAGGGTTACAATGAGCAGTTCTTC.

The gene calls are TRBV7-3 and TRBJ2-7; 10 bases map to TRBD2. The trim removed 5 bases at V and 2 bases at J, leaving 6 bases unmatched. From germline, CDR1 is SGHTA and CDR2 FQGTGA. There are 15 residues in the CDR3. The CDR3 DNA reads TGTGCCAGCAGCGGGACTAGCGTCGGCCCCTACGAGCAGTACTTC. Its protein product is CASSGTSVGPYEQYF.

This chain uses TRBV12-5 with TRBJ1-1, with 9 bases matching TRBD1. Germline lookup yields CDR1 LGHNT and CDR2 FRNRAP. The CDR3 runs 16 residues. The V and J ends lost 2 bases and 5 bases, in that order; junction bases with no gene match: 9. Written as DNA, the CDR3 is TGTGCTAGTGGTTTGCCATGGACAGGGGATTGGACTGAAGCTTTCTTT. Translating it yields CASGLPWTGDWTEAFF.